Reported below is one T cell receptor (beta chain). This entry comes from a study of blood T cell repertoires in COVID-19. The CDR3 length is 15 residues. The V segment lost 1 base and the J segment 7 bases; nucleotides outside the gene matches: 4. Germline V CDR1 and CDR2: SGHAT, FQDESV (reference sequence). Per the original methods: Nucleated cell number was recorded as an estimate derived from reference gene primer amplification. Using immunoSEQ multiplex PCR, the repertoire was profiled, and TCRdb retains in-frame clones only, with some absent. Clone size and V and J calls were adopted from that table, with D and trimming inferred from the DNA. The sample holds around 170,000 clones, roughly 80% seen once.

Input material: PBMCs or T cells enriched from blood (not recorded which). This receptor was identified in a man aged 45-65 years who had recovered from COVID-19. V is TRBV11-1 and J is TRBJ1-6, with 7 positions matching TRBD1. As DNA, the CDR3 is TGTGCCAGCAGCTTAGGAGACAGGGCGAATTCACCCCTCCACTTT. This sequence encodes CASSLGDRANSPLHF. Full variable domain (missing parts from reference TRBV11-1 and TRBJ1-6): EAEVAQSPRYKITEKSQAVAFWCDPISGHATLYWYRQILGQGPELLVQFQDESVVDDSQLPKDRFSAERLKGVDSTLKIQPAELGDSAMYLCASSLGDRANSPLHFGNGTRLTVT.